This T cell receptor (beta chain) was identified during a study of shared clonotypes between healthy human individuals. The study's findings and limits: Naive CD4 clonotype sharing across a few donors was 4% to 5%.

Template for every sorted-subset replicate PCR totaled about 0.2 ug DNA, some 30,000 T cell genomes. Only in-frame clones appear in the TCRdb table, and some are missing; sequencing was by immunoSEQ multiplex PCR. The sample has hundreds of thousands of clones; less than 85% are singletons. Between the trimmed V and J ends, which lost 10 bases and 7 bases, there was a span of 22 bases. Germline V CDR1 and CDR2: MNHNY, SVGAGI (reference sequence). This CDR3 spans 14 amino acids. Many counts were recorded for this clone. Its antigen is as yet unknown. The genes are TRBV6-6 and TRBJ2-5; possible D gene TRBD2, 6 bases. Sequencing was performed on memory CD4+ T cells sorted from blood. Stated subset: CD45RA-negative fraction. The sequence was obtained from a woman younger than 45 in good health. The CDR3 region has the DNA TGTGCCACCCAAGGGACTGCGCAGCAGGGGACCCAGTACTTC. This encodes CATQGTAQQGTQYF.